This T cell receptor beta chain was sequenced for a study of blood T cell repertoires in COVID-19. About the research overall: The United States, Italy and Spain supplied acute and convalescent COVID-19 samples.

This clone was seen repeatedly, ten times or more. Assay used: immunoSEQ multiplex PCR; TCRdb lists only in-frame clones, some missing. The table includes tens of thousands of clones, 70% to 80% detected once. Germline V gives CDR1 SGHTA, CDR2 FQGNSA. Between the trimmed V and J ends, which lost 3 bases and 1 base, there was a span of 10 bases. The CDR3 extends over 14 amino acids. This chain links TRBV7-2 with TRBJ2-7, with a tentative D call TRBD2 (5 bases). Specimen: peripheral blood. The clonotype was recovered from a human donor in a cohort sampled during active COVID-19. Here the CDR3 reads CASSFAGLSYEQYF. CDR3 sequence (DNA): TGTGCCAGCAGCTTCGCCGGACTGTCCTACGAGCAGTACTTC.